The subject of this entry is one T cell receptor beta chain. This entry belongs to a study of blood T cell repertoires in COVID-19. Measured with immunoSEQ multiplex PCR; TCRdb has only the in-frame clones, and not every one. Among 65,000 to 85,000 clones listed, about nine tenths were seen once. The J segment lost 4 bases and the V segment lost 3 bases, leaving 7 bases of the junction unmatched. Germline lookup yields CDR1 DFQATT and CDR2 SNEGSKA (reference sequence). The CDR3 is made up of 16 amino acids. This chain links TRBV20-1 with TRBJ2-3, with TRBD2 identical over 13 bases. The receptor's source is a woman aged 18 to 35 with acute or convalescent COVID-19. Sequencing used peripheral blood. Here the CDR3 DNA reads TGCAGTGCTAGTGCTACTAGCGGGAGGGTCGCAGATACGCAGTATTTT. The encoded protein is CSASATSGRVADTQYF.